Presented here are 4 T cell receptor beta chains from one specimen sequenced in a study of T cells in localized non-small cell lung cancer. Assay: immunoSEQ multiplex PCR; the TCRdb copy retains only in-frame clones and omits some. The sample has some 78,000 clones; almost 85% are singletons. This specimen consisted of peripheral blood, obtained before any cancer treatment. Receptors originate from a man between 40 and 75 years old with stage I lung adenocarcinoma.

As DNA, the CDR3 is TGTGCCAGCAGCTTTGGAGAGACCCAGTACTTC. Translation: CASSFGETQYF. V and J are TRBV7-3 and TRBJ2-5; D gene ambiguous. CDR3 length: 11 amino acids. Looked up from germline, CDR1 is SGHTA and CDR2 is FQGTGA. Trimming left V 3 bases short and J 4 bases short, with 3 bases between.

The chain has TRBV19 and TRBJ2-2; 10 bases agree with TRBD2. This CDR3 region has 16 residues. Looked up from germline, CDR1 is LNHDA and CDR2 is SQIVND (reference sequence). V lost 7 bases and J lost 4; bases outside the gene matches: 9. This chain's CDR3 is CASTTPGLAPTGELFF. The CDR3 nucleotides read TGTGCCAGTACTACCCCGGGACTAGCGCCCACCGGGGAGCTGTTTTTT. Full variable domain (remainder filled in from reference TRBV19 and TRBJ2-2): DGGITQSPKYLFRKEGQNVTLSCEQNLNHDAMYWYRQDPGQGLRLIYYSQIVNDFQKGDIAEGYSVSREKKESFPLTVTSAQKNPTAFYLCASTTPGLAPTGELFFGEGSRLTVL.

J is TRBJ1-3 and V is TRBV5-6; D is unclear. Germline V gene sequence: CDR1 SGHDT, CDR2 YYEEEE. CDR3 length equals 16 residues. Trimming removed 1 base at V and 3 bases at J, with 14 bases between. CDR3: CASSLRSWGSGNTIYF. CDR3 DNA: TGTGCCAGCAGCTTGAGGTCCTGGGGTAGTGGAAACACCATATATTTT.

The DNA of the CDR3 is TGTGCCAGCAGCAAAGGGGGGGGACTAGCGGACCAAGAGACCCAGTACTTC. This sequence encodes CASSKGGGLADQETQYF. This chain joins TRBV21-1 and TRBJ2-5; TRBD2, the D gene given by the table, was not confirmed from the DNA. TRBV21-1 is a known pseudogene. The CDR3 is made up of 17 amino acids.